The rows below give T cell receptor beta chains drawn from one sample of a study of neurological immune-mediated disorders. TCRdb re-called the 5' RACE reads through MiXCR, storing one row per CDR3 protein. The sample lists about 80,000 distinct CDR3 sequences; 5% to 6% were seen once. The sample was PBMCs. These receptors came from a woman aged 55-69 years with multiple sclerosis. The CDR3 runs from the conserved cysteine through the conserved F or W. The D gene is left open where the match is weak. Only part of the rows carry a size: once, few, many, or a class if the clone is expanded.

CDR3 DNA: TGCAGCGTGGCACGGGGACAGGGGGCGAACACCGGGGAGCTGTTTTTT
CDR3 protein: CSVARGQGANTGELFF
clone size: many
J gene: TRBJ2-2
V gene: TRBV29-1
D gene: TRBD1

CDR3 DNA: TGTGCCAGCAGACCCGGCGGGGTAGTTGGCTACACCTTC
CDR3 protein: CASRPGGVVGYTF
clone size: few
J gene: TRBJ1-2
V gene: TRBV12-3/TRBV12-4
D gene: -

CDR3 DNA: TGCAGCGTTGAAGGGAGGGGGCGAGCTGAAGCTTTCTTT
CDR3 protein: CSVEGRGRAEAFF
clone size: many
J gene: TRBJ1-1
V gene: TRBV29-1
D gene: TRBD1

CDR3 DNA: TGCGCCAGCAGCTTGGAACAGGGGCGATTTTACGAGCAGTACTTC
CDR3 protein: CASSLEQGRFYEQYF
clone size: many
J gene: TRBJ2-7
V gene: TRBV5-1
D gene: TRBD1

CDR3 DNA: TGCAGTGCTAGATCAAACGGGGGTAGAAATACTGAAGCTTTCTTT
CDR3 protein: CSARSNGGRNTEAFF
clone size: many
J gene: TRBJ1-1
V gene: TRBV20-1
D gene: -

CDR3 DNA: TGTGCCAGCAGCCCCAGACAGGGGGCTACTGGAAACACCATATATTTT
CDR3 protein: CASSPRQGATGNTIYF
clone size: many
J gene: TRBJ1-3
V gene: TRBV7-6
D gene: TRBD1

CDR3 DNA: TGCGCCAGCAGCCCTAAGCGTAGCGGAACCTTTTACAATGAGCAGTTCTTC
CDR3 protein: CASSPKRSGTFYNEQFF
clone size: many
J gene: TRBJ2-1
V gene: TRBV5-1
D gene: -

CDR3 DNA: TGTGCCAGCAGCTTAGGTACTACCGCCTCCTACGAGCAGTACTTC
CDR3 protein: CASSLGTTASYEQYF
clone size: many
J gene: TRBJ2-7
V gene: TRBV7-6
D gene: -

CDR3 DNA: TGTGCCAGCAGTGAGACAGGGACGGGCAATGAGCAGTTCTTC
CDR3 protein: CASSETGTGNEQFF
clone size: few
J gene: TRBJ2-1
V gene: TRBV6-5
D gene: TRBD1

CDR3 DNA: TGTGCCAGCAGGAGGTCGGGGGACAGGACACCGAACACTGAAGCTTTCTTT
CDR3 protein: CASRRSGDRTPNTEAFF
clone size: many
J gene: TRBJ1-1
V gene: TRBV11-2
D gene: TRBD1

CDR3 DNA: TGTGCCAGCAGCCAAGATGCGGGGGCCACAGATACGCAGTATTTT
CDR3 protein: CASSQDAGATDTQYF
clone size: -
J gene: TRBJ2-3
V gene: TRBV3-1
D gene: -